The clone carrying this T cell receptor (beta chain) has a single count. The data are from a study of blood T cell repertoires in COVID-19. Study at large: COVID-19 samples collected from the United States, Italy and Spain covered acute and convalescent phases. Nucleic acid was either cDNA or gDNA, and it came from T cells, B-cell-depleted T cells, or PBMCs.

The germline gives CDR1 SGHTA, CDR2 FQGTGA. Trimming stripped 8 bases from V and 12 bases from J, with 14 bases between. CDR3 length: 11 residues. Only in-frame clones appear in the TCRdb table, and some are missing; sequencing was by immunoSEQ multiplex PCR. The table includes 150,000 or so clones, about 85% detected once. The sequence derives from a man aged 18 to 29 with acute or convalescent COVID-19. Sequencing input: peripheral blood. The rearrangement joins TRBV7-3 to TRBJ2-1; D perhaps matches TRBD1 (6 bases). CDR3 amino acids: CASGTGTLQFF. The CDR3 DNA reads TGTGCCAGCGGGACCGGGACACTGCAGTTCTTC.